Listed below are T cell receptor beta chains from one sample, sequenced in a study of vaccination and CD4 T cells after COVID-19. Their antigen targets remain unknown. TCRdb used MiXCR to reprocess the PCR reads, holding one entry per CDR3 protein. The table has roughly 15,000 distinct CDR3 sequences, 52% seen once. The sample taken for sequencing was CD4+ T cells from blood, cultured in vitro. The receptor set was obtained from a human donor who had recovered from COVID-19. CDR3s include the opening cysteine and the closing phenylalanine or tryptophan. A D gene is named only where the DNA matches it firmly. Expanded clones are given a class, and other clones once, few, many or no size at all.

j_call,d_call,clone_size,v_call,cdr3_length,cdr3_nt,cdr3_aa
TRBJ1-2,.,few,TRBV20-1,10,TGCAGTGGGGAAAACTATGGCTACACCTTC,CSGENYGYTF
TRBJ2-1,TRBD2,few,TRBV7-9,14,TGTGCCAGCAGCCTAACCTCCGGGAGGGCTGTCCAGTTCTTC,CASSLTSGRAVQFF
TRBJ2-5,.,few,TRBV7-9,12,TGTGCCAGCAGCGTGTTACAAGAGACCCAGTACTTC,CASSVLQETQYF
TRBJ2-5,.,.,TRBV9,15,TGTGCCAGCAGCGTAGCTGGCAGGGACCAAGAGACCCAGTACTTC,CASSVAGRDQETQYF
TRBJ2-7,TRBD2,.,TRBV7-8,14,TGTGCCAGCAGCTTAGGCCTAGCGGCCTACGAGCAGTACTTC,CASSLGLAAYEQYF
TRBJ1-1,TRBD1,few,TRBV6-1,16,TGTGCCAGCAGTATGCTCTGGGGGACAGGGAACACTGAAGCTTTCTTT,CASSMLWGTGNTEAFF
TRBJ2-1,.,.,TRBV7-3,12,TGTGCCAGCAGCTTCCTACGGAATGAGCAGTTCTTC,CASSFLRNEQFF
TRBJ1-1,.,few,TRBV7-2,13,TGTGCCAGCAGTTTAAATGGAGGGACTGAAGCTTTCTTT,CASSLNGGTEAFF
TRBJ1-5,.,.,TRBV6-2/TRBV6-3,13,TGTGCCAGCCGGGACCGCCGAAATCAGCCCCAGCATTTT,CASRDRRNQPQHF
TRBJ1-2,.,few,TRBV6-2/TRBV6-3,12,TGTGCCAGCAGTTACAGGAGCTATGGCTACACCTTC,CASSYRSYGYTF
TRBJ2-3,.,.,TRBV9,14,TGTGCCAGCAGCGTAGATGTGGGGGGAAATACGCAGTATTTT,CASSVDVGGNTQYF
TRBJ1-5,.,medium-sized,TRBV20-1,15,TGCAGTGCTAGTCAGGGTTCTGTGAGCAATCAGCCCCAGCATTTT,CSASQGSVSNQPQHF
TRBJ2-7,.,.,TRBV5-4,12,TGTGCCAGCAGCGTGGGACCGTACGAGCAGTACTTC,CASSVGPYEQYF
TRBJ2-3,.,.,TRBV5-4,14,TGTGCCAGCAGCTTAGGGGGGGGCACAGATACGCAGTATTTT,CASSLGGGTDTQYF
TRBJ2-2,.,few,TRBV5-3,18,TGTGCCAGAATCGAAACACGCCCCGTAGCTGGGAACACCGGGGAGCTGTTTTTT,CARIETRPVAGNTGELFF
TRBJ2-2,.,few,TRBV7-2,14,TGTGCCAGCAGCTTAGGCATTGGGGGAAGGGAGCTGTTTTTT,CASSLGIGGRELFF
TRBJ1-1,.,few,TRBV30,16,TGTGCCTGGAGTAGAGAGGGAGCGGGGATCTACACTGAAGCTTTCTTT,CAWSREGAGIYTEAFF
TRBJ1-2,TRBD1,.,TRBV29-1,8,TGCAGCGTGGACAGGGAAACCTTC,CSVDRETF
TRBJ2-3,TRBD2,once,TRBV19,16,TGTGCCAGTAGTGTACTAGCGGGAGGTTCCGCAGATACGCAGTATTTT,CASSVLAGGSADTQYF
TRBJ2-7,TRBD2,.,TRBV20-1,15,TGCAGTGCTAGCCTCGGGACTAGCGGTTCCTACGAGCAGTACTTC,CSASLGTSGSYEQYF
TRBJ2-5,.,.,TRBV2,13,TGTGCCAGCAGTGACGTAGGGAGGGAGACCCAGTACTTC,CASSDVGRETQYF
TRBJ1-6,TRBD1,.,TRBV30,14,TGTGCCTGGAAAGGGGGACAGGAGAATTCACCCCTCCACTTT,CAWKGGQENSPLHF
TRBJ2-7,.,.,TRBV30,14,TGTGCCTGGTATTACCCGGGGGCTGGGAACGAGCAGTACTTC,CAWYYPGAGNEQYF
TRBJ1-4,.,few,TRBV15,13,TGTGCCACCAGCAGAGGGGGGGGTGAAAAACTGTTTTTT,CATSRGGGEKLFF
TRBJ2-3,.,few,TRBV10-2,15,TGCGCCAGCAGACCGACTTTACCTAGCACAGATACGCAGTATTTT,CASRPTLPSTDTQYF
TRBJ1-3,.,.,TRBV20-1,16,TGCAGTGCTGAAGGACGCCCGGGACACAATACGAGGGGCATATATTTT,CSAEGRPGHNTRGIYF
TRBJ1-5,.,.,TRBV5-8,13,TGTGCCAGCAGCACCCGTAACAATCAGCCCCAGCATTTT,CASSTRNNQPQHF
TRBJ1-5,.,.,TRBV6-2/TRBV6-3,15,TGTGCCAGCAGTTATAGGTATAACCGGGATGAGCCCCAGCATTTT,CASSYRYNRDEPQHF
TRBJ1-6,TRBD1,medium-sized,TRBV27,17,TGTGCCAGCAGTTCTGCCTCCGGGACAGTATGGGATTCACCCCTCCACTTT,CASSSASGTVWDSPLHF
TRBJ2-5,TRBD2,medium-sized,TRBV20-1,13,TGCAGTGCTAGAGGGACTAGCAGGCAGACCCAGTACTTC,CSARGTSRQTQYF
TRBJ1-3,.,.,TRBV20-1,15,TGCAGTGCTAGCGTAGGACCAAGCTCTGGAAACACCATATATTTT,CSASVGPSSGNTIYF
TRBJ2-1,.,.,TRBV19,14,TGTGCCACGTCAAGGGGGGCTGGGTACAATGAGCAGTTCTTC,CATSRGAGYNEQFF
TRBJ2-2,TRBD1,.,TRBV27,16,TGTGCCAGCAGTTTCCAAAAAACAGGGGGAGAGTGGCAGCTGTTTTTT,CASSFQKTGGEWQLFF
TRBJ2-1,TRBD2,.,TRBV24-1,15,TGTGCCACCAGTGAGCCGGGACTAGCCCACAATGAGCAGTTCTTC,CATSEPGLAHNEQFF
TRBJ2-5,.,.,TRBV30,15,TGTGCCTGGAGTGTACGGGGAGGTGGAGGGGAGACCCAGTACTTC,CAWSVRGGGGETQYF
TRBJ1-6,TRBD1,.,TRBV29-1,15,TGCAGCGCCTCCGAGGCGGGACAGGGCGATTCACCCCTCCACTTT,CSASEAGQGDSPLHF
TRBJ1-2,.,.,TRBV7-3,16,TGTGCCAGCAGCTTAAACCCCGGGCCCCCCTATTATGGCTACACCTTC,CASSLNPGPPYYGYTF
TRBJ1-2,TRBD1,.,TRBV12-3/TRBV12-4,14,TGTGCCAGCACCCTTCAAACAGGGGGCTATCCGGACACCTTC,CASTLQTGGYPDTF
TRBJ2-5,.,few,TRBV10-3,16,TGTGCCATCAGTGAGTCAAACGGGAACACCCAAGAGACCCAGTACTTC,CAISESNGNTQETQYF
TRBJ2-4,.,.,TRBV7-2,15,TGTGCCAGCAGCTTATTAGGGGGGAGCCAAAACATTCAGTACTTC,CASSLLGGSQNIQYF
TRBJ1-3,.,few,TRBV6-1,17,TGTGCCAGCAGTGAACAGGGTCTTGGGGCGTCTGGAAACACCATATATTTT,CASSEQGLGASGNTIYF
TRBJ1-3,.,.,TRBV5-4,12,TGTGCCAGCAGCTTGTTCGGAAACACCATATATTTT,CASSLFGNTIYF
TRBJ1-5,.,.,TRBV6-1,15,TGTGCCAGCATGGGCAGGGCGGGAGGCAATCAGCCCCAGCATTTT,CASMGRAGGNQPQHF
TRBJ2-3,.,.,TRBV5-4,16,TGTGCCAGCAGCTTGTCCCAGGGTCCGGGCACAGATACGCAGTATTTT,CASSLSQGPGTDTQYF
TRBJ2-7,TRBD1,.,TRBV7-2,14,TGTGCCAGCAGCATCACGGGACAGACATACGAGCAGTACTTC,CASSITGQTYEQYF
TRBJ2-7,.,.,TRBV7-2,14,TGTGCCAGCAGCCTCGGCGGAGTCACCTACGAGCAGTACTTC,CASSLGGVTYEQYF
TRBJ2-1,.,.,TRBV11-2,14,TGTGCCAGCAGCCCCCTTCGCTCCTACAATGAGCAGTTCTTC,CASSPLRSYNEQFF
TRBJ2-7,.,.,TRBV20-1,12,TGCAGTGCTCTCCGGCCTGGTTACGAGCAGTACTTC,CSALRPGYEQYF
TRBJ1-1,.,few,TRBV19,13,TGTGCCAGTAGTATGGCAGGGGTGACTGAAGCTTTCTTT,CASSMAGVTEAFF
TRBJ1-5,TRBD1,.,TRBV24-1,17,TGTGCCACCAGTCCAGGGGGCAGGGGTCATAGCAATCAGCCCCAGCATTTT,CATSPGGRGHSNQPQHF
TRBJ1-2,.,.,TRBV29-1,12,TGCAGCGTTCGCAGACAGTCTTATGGCTACACCTTC,CSVRRQSYGYTF
TRBJ2-5,TRBD1,few,TRBV20-1,15,TGCAGTGCCGACATGGCAGGGGGTGCTCAAGAGACCCAGTACTTC,CSADMAGGAQETQYF
TRBJ1-5,.,few,TRBV20-1,11,TGCAGTGTTGAGCGGGATCAGCCCCAGCATTTT,CSVERDQPQHF
TRBJ1-2,.,.,TRBV20-1,13,TGCAGTGCCCCCCCCGGGACCAACTATGGCTACACCTTC,CSAPPGTNYGYTF
TRBJ1-1,TRBD1,.,TRBV20-1,17,TGCAGTGCTAGAGATAACGTGGGACAGGGGATGAACACTGAAGCTTTCTTT,CSARDNVGQGMNTEAFF
TRBJ2-5,TRBD2,few,TRBV5-1,18,TGCGCCAGCAGCTTGGAATGGGGACTAGCGGGAGGTCTGGAGACCCAGTACTTC,CASSLEWGLAGGLETQYF
TRBJ1-2,TRBD1,once,TRBV6-2/TRBV6-3,15,TGTGCCAGCAGTTACGGAAGTGACAGGGCGAGTGGCTACACCTTC,CASSYGSDRASGYTF
TRBJ2-3,.,.,TRBV20-1,13,TGCAGTGCTAGAGCACCCCTCAAAGATACGCAGTATTTT,CSARAPLKDTQYF